The 12 T cell receptor beta chains reported below all come from one sample, sequenced in a study of naive and memory T cell subsets. Both TRBC1 and TRBC2 were covered by a beta constant-region primer of two equimolar oligonucleotides. TCRdb reanalysed the UMI-ligation and nested PCR reads using MiXCR and keeps one entry per CDR3 protein. The top ten clones hold roughly 0.9% of a sample with 77,000 or so distinct CDR3 sequences, around 12% of them seen once. Sequencing was done on a sample of central memory CD4+ T cells from blood. These receptors all stem from a human donor in good health.

This clonotype was picked up many times. The rearrangement links TRBV4-3 to TRBJ1-1, with TRBD1 matching over 9 bases. The CDR3 extends over 16 amino acids. Trimming removed 4 bases from V and 3 bases from J; junction bases left unmatched: 9. Germline-derived CDR1 and CDR2 are LGHNA and YSLEER. CDR3 protein: CASSPGTGYGDTEAFF. DNA of the CDR3: TGCGCCAGCAGCCCCGGGACAGGGTACGGCGACACTGAAGCTTTCTTT.

This clonotype was observed many times. This chain joins TRBV5-8 and TRBJ2-3, with 9 nucleotides matching TRBD2. With V trimmed by 0 bases and J by 4 bases, 3 bases remained unmatched. Germline V gene lookup returns CDR1 SGHTS and CDR2 YDEGEE. This CDR3 has 15 amino acids. This CDR3 is CASSLGSGSPDTQYF. As DNA, the CDR3 is TGTGCCAGCAGCTTGGGTAGCGGGAGTCCAGATACGCAGTATTTT.

This chain uses TRBV4-2 with TRBJ2-7, with TRBD1 identical over 8 bases. The germline V gene has CDR1 LGHNA and CDR2 YNFKEQ. The CDR3 spans 14 residues. Unmatched junction bases numbered 7, after V lost 6 bases and J lost 3 bases. CDR3 in amino acids: CASRGQGIDYEQYF. The CDR3 nucleotides read TGTGCCAGCAGAGGACAGGGAATTGACTACGAGCAGTACTTC.

The chain combines TRBV18 with TRBJ2-1; a possible D gene is TRBD1 (6 bases). The CDR3 runs 11 residues. Trimming stripped 8 bases from V and 4 bases from J, with 6 bases between. Germline CDR1 KGHSH, CDR2 LQKENI. In nucleotides, the CDR3 is TGTGCCAGCCAGGGGTACAATGAGCAGTTCTTC. Protein product: CASQGYNEQFF.

This clonotype has ten or more counts. This chain joins TRBV5-4 and TRBJ2-2, with D unresolved. Germline lookup yields CDR1 SGHNT and CDR2 YYREEE (reference sequence). This CDR3 is 16 amino acids long. Deletions cut 1 base from V and 1 base from J, with 11 bases between. Here the CDR3 DNA reads TGTGCCAGCAGCTTGCGACGGACGGGGAACACCGGGGAGCTGTTTTTT. Translation gives CASSLRRTGNTGELFF.

In this sample, this clonotype turned up many times. The V and J genes are TRBV7-2 and TRBJ2-7, with TRBD2 matching over 8 bases. CDR3 length equals 14 residues. Germline-derived CDR1 and CDR2 are SGHTA and FQGNSA. Trimming took 4 bases from V and 7 from J; bases not matched to a gene: 9. CDR3 nucleotides: TGTGCCAGCAGCTCTGGAGCGGGAGTGAGGGAGCAGTACTTC. This translates into CASSSGAGVREQYF.

This clonotype was counted a few times. This chain links TRBV29-1 with TRBJ1-2, with TRBD1 matching 10 bases. The trim removed 5 bases at V and 2 bases at J, leaving 14 bases unmatched. This CDR3 region has 17 residues. CDR1 and CDR2 from the germline V gene are SQVTM and ANQGSEA. CDR3 DNA: TGCAGCGTTAGATCGACCGGACAGGGGGGTTTCAACTATGGCTACACCTTC. Translating it yields CSVRSTGQGGFNYGYTF.

This clonotype has a count of ten or more. DNA of the CDR3: TGTGCCAGCGTACTAGGGACAGGGGGCAATCAGCCCCAGCATTTT. It codes for CASVLGTGGNQPQHF. The chain has TRBV6-6 and TRBJ1-5; 10 positions match TRBD1. The CDR3 runs 15 residues. CDR1 and CDR2 from the germline V gene are MNHNY and SVGAGI (reference sequence). With V trimmed by 8 bases and J by 2 bases, 6 bases remained unmatched.

This clonotype came up a few times. The CDR3 coding sequence is TGCGCCAGCAGTGAACAGGGGGTCTCGAACACCGGGGAGCTGTTTTTT. Residues: CASSEQGVSNTGELFF. The genes are TRBV5-1 and TRBJ2-2, with 8 bases aligning to TRBD1. The CDR3 loop spans 16 amino acids. With V trimmed by 5 bases and J by 0 bases, 6 bases remained unmatched. Germline V CDR1 and CDR2: SGHRS, YFSETQ.

The chain combines TRBV6-1 with TRBJ2-3; D is unclear. V was pared by 3 bases and J by 2 bases, with 9 bases between. The CDR3 contains 14 residues. The germline V gene encodes CDR1 MNHNS and CDR2 SASEGT. CDR3 sequence: CASSEVLSTDTQYF. DNA of the CDR3: TGTGCCAGCAGTGAGGTTCTCTCCACAGATACGCAGTATTTT.

This clonotype was recorded at least ten times. This chain connects TRBV2 to TRBJ1-1; possible D gene TRBD1, 5 bases. This CDR3 has 13 amino acids. V lost 6 bases and J 3 bases, leaving 11 bases between the germline ends. The V gene's germline CDR1 is SNHLY and CDR2 FYNNEI. For the CDR3, the DNA is TGTGCCAGCAGCGGGGACGGGTACACTGAAGCTTTCTTT. Protein: CASSGDGYTEAFF.

This clonotype was seen more than once but under ten times. The chain links TRBV7-3 to TRBJ1-5, with D possibly TRBD1 on 6 matching bases. V lost 0 bases and J 7 bases, leaving 7 bases between the germline ends. This CDR3 has 13 residues. The germline V gene has CDR1 SGHTA and CDR2 FQGTGA. In DNA, the CDR3 is TGTGCCAGCAGCTTAACCCAGGGGCAGCCCCAGCATTTT. This translates into CASSLTQGQPQHF.